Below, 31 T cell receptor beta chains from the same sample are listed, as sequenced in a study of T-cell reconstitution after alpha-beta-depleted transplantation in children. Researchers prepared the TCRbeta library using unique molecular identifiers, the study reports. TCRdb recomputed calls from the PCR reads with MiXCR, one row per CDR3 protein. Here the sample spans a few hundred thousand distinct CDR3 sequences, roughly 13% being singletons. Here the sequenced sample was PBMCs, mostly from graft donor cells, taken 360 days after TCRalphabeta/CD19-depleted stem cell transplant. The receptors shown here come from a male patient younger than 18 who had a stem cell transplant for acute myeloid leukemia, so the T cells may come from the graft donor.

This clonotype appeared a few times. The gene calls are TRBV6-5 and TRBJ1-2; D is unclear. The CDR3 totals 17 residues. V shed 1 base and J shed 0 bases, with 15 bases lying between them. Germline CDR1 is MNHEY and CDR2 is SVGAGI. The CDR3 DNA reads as TGTGCCAGCAGTTACTTATCTTCCAAGGACGCTAACTATGGCTACACCTTC. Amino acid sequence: CASSYLSSKDANYGYTF.

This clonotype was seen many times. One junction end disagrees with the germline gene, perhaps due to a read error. The CDR3 region is CASGLVAGVDEQYF. The CDR3 region has the DNA TGCGCCAGCGGCTTGGTAGCGGGAGTAGACGAGCAGTACTTC. This chain links TRBV5-1 with TRBJ2-7; 9 bases fit TRBD2. Germline V gene sequence: CDR1 SGHRS, CDR2 YFSETQ. The CDR3 runs to 14 residues.

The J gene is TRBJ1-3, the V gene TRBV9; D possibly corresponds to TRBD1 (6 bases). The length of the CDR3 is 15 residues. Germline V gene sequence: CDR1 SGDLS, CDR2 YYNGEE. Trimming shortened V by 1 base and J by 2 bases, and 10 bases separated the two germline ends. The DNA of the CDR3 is TGTGCCAGCAGCGTATCCCCAGGGGCTGGAAACACCATATATTTT. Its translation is CASSVSPGAGNTIYF.

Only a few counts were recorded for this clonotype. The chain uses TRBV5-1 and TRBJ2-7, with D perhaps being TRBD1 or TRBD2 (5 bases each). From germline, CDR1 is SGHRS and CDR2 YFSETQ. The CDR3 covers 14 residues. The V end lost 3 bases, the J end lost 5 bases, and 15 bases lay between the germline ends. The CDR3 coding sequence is TGCGCCAGCAGCTCGAGGGGCAGGCGGGACGAGCAGTACTTC. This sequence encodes CASSSRGRRDEQYF.

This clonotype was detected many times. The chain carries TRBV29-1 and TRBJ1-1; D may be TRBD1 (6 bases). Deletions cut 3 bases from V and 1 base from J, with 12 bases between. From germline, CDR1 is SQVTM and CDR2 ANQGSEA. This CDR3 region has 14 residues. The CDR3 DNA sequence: TGCAGCGTTGAGCCCAGGGGACAGAACACTGAAGCTTTCTTT. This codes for CSVEPRGQNTEAFF.

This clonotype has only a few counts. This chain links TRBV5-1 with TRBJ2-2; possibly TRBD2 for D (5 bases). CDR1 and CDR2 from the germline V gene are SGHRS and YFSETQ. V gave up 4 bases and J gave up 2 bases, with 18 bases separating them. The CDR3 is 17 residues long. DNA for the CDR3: TGCGCCAGCAGCGTTGCCTTCCTAGCCCTAAACACCGGGGAGCTGTTTTTT. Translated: CASSVAFLALNTGELFF.

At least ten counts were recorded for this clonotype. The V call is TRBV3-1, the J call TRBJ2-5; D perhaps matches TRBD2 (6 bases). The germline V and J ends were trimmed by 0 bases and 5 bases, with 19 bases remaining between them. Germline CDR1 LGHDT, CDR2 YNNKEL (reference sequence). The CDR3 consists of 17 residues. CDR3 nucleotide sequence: TGTGCCAGCAGCCAAGAAAGACTAGAACGGTGGCGGGAGACCCAGTACTTC. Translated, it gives CASSQERLERWRETQYF.

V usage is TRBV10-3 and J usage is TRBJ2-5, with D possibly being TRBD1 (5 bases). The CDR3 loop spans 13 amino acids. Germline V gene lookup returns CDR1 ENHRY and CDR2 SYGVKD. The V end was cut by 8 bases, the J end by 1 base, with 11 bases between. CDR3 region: CAILGQGQETQYF. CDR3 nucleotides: TGTGCCATCTTAGGGCAGGGCCAAGAGACCCAGTACTTC.

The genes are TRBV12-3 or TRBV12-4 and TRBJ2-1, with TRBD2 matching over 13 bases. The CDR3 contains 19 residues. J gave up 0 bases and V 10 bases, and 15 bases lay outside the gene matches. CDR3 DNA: TGTGCCATCTCCCAAAGGAGGACTAGCGGGAGAAGCTCCTACAATGAGCAGTTCTTC. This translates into CAISQRRTSGRSSYNEQFF.

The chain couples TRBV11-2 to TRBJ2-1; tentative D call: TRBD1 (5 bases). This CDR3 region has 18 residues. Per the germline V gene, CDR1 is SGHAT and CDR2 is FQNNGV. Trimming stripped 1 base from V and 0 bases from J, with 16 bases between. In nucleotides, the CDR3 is TGTGCCAGCAGCTTAGTGGGGCTCCTGGCGGACTCCTACAATGAGCAGTTCTTC. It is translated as CASSLVGLLADSYNEQFF.

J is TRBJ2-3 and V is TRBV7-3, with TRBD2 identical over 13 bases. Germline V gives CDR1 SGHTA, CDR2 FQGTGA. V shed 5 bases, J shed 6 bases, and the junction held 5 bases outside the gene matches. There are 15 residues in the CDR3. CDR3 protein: CASSELAGGPDTQYF. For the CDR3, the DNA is TGTGCCAGCAGCGAACTAGCGGGAGGGCCTGATACGCAGTATTTT.

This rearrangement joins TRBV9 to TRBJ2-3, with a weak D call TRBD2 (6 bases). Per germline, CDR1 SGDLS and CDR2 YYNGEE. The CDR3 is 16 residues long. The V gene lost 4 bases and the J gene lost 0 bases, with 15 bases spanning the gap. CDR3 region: CASSSLADLSTDTQYF. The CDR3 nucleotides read TGTGCCAGCAGCTCCTTAGCGGATCTTAGCACAGATACGCAGTATTTT.

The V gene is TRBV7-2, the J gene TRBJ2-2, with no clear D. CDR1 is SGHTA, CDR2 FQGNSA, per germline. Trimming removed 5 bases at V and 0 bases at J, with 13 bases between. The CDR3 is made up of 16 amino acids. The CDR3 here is CASSRGRATNTGELFF. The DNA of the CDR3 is TGTGCCAGCAGCAGAGGACGGGCGACGAACACCGGGGAGCTGTTTTTT. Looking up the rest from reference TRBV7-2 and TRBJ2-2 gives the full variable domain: GAGVSQSPSNKVTEKGKDVELRCDPISGHTALYWYRQSLGQGLEFLIYFQGNSAPDKSGLPSDRFSAERTGGSVSTLTIQRTQQEDSAVYLCASSRGRATNTGELFFGEGSRLTVL.

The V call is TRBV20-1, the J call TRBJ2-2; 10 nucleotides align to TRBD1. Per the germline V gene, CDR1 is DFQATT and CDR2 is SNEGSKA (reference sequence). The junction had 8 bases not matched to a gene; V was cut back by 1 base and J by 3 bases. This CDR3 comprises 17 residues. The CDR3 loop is CSARGQGQGLDTGELFF. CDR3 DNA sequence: TGCAGTGCTAGAGGACAGGGACAGGGGCTGGACACCGGGGAGCTGTTTTTT.

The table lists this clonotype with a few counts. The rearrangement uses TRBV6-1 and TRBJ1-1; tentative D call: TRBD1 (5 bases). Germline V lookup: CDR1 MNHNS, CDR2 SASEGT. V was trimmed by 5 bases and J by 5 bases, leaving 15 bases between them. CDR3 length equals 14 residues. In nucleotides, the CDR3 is TGTGCCAGCAGTAAGGGCCCGGGGGTAACTGAAGCTTTCTTT. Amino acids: CASSKGPGVTEAFF.

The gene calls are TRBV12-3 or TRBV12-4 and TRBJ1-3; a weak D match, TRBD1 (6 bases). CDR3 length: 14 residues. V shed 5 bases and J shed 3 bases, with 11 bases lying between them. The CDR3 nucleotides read TGTGCCAGCAGTCCGGACAGTCTTGGAAACACCATATATTTT. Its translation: CASSPDSLGNTIYF.

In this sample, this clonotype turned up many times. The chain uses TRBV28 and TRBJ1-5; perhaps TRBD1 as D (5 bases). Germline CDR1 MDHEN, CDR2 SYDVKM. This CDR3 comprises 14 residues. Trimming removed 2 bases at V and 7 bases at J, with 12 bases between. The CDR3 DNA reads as TGTGCCAGCAGTTTAACAGGTTTTAGGCAGCCCCAGCATTTT. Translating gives CASSLTGFRQPQHF.

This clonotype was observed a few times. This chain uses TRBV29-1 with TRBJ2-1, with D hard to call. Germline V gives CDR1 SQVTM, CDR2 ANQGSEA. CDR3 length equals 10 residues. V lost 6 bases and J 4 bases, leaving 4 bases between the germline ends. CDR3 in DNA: TGCAGCGTCCCATACAATGAGCAGTTCTTC. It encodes CSVPYNEQFF.

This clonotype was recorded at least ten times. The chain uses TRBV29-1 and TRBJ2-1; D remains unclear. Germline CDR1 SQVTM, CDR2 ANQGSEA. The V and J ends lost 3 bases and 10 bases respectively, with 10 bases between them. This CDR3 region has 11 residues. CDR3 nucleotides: TGCAGCGTTGATCGGGCAAGGGAGCAGTTCTTC. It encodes CSVDRAREQFF.

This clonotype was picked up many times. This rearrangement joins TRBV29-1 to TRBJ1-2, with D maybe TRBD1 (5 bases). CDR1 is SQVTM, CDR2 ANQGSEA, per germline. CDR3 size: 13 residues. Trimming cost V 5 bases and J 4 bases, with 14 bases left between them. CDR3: CSVLIGTAYGYTF. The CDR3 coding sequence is TGCAGCGTTCTTATCGGGACGGCCTATGGCTACACCTTC.

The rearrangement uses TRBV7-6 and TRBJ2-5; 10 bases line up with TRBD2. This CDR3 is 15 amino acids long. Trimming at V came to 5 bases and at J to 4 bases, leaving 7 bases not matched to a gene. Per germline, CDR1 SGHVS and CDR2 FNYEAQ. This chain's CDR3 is CASSPIAGGRETQYF. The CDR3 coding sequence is TGTGCCAGCAGCCCTATAGCGGGAGGACGAGAGACCCAGTACTTC.

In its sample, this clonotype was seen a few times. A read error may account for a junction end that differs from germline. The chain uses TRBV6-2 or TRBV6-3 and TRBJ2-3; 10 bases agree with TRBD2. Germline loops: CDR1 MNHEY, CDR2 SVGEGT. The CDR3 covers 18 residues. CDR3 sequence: CASRYFTGTSVITDTQYF. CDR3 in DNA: TGTGCCAGCAGATACTTTACCGGGACTAGCGTCATCACAGATACGCAGTATTTT.

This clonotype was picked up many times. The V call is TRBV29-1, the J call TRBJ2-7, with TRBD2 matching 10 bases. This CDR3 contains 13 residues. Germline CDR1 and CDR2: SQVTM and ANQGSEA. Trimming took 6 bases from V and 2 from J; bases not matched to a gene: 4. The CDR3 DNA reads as TGCAGCGTACCGGGACTAGCGACCTACGAGCAGTACTTC. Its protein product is CSVPGLATYEQYF.

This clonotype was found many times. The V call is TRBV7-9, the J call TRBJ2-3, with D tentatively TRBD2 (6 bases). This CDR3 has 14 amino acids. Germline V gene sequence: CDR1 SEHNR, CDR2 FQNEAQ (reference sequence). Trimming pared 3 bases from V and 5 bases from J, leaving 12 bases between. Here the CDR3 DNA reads TGTGCCAGCAGCTTCTCGGCGGAGGGAGATACGCAGTATTTT. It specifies CASSFSAEGDTQYF.

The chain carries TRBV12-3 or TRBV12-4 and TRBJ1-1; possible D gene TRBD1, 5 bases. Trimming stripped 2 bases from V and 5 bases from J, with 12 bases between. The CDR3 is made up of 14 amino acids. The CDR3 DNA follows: TGTGCCAGCAGTTTATCGGGGCTTGGGACTGAAGCTTTCTTT. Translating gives CASSLSGLGTEAFF.

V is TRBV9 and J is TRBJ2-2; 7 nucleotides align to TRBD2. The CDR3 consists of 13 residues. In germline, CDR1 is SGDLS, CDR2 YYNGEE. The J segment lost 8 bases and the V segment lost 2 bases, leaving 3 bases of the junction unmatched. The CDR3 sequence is CASSVQLAGELFF. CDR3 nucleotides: TGTGCCAGCAGCGTCCAACTAGCGGGGGAGCTGTTTTTT.

CDR3 coding DNA: TGCGCCAGCAGCCTTCGGATGGCCTCGGGGGCTAACTATGGCTACACCTTC. As protein: CASSLRMASGANYGYTF. The chain employs TRBV4-3 and TRBJ1-2, with a possible D match to TRBD1 (5 bases). The germline CDR1 and CDR2 sequences are LGHNA and YSLEER. Trimming left V 4 bases short and J 0 bases short, with 18 bases between. This CDR3 contains 17 residues.

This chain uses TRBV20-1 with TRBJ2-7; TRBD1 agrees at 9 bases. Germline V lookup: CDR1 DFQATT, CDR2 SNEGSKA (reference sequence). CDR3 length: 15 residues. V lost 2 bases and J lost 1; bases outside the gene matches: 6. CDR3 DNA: TGCAGTGCTAGATACGACAGGGGGAGGTCCTACGAGCAGTACTTC. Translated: CSARYDRGRSYEQYF.

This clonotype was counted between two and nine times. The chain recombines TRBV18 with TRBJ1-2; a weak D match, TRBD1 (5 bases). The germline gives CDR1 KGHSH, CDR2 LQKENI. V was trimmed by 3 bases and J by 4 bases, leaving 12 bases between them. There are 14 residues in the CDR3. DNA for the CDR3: TGTGCCAGCTCACCCGGGTGGAGGGGCTATGGCTACACCTTC. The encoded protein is CASSPGWRGYGYTF.

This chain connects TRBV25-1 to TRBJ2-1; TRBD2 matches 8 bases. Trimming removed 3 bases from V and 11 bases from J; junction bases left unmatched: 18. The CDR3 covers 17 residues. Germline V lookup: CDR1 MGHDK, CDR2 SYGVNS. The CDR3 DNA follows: TGTGCCAGCAGTGACTGGACCGGACTAGCTGTACTTCGGCAGCAGTTCTTC. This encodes CASSDWTGLAVLRQQFF. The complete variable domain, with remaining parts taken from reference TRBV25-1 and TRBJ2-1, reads EADIYQTPRYLVIGTGKKITLECSQTMGHDKMYWYQQDPGMELHLIHYSYGVNSTEKGDLSSESTVSRIRTEHFPLTLESARPSHTSQYLCASSDWTGLAVLRQQFFGPGTRLTVL.

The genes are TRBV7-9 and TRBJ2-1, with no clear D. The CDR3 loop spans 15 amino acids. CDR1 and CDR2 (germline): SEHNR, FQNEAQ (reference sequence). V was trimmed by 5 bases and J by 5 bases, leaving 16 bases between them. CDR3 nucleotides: TGTGCCAGCAGCCTCCCTAGTACGGCGAACAATGAGCAGTTCTTC. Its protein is CASSLPSTANNEQFF.